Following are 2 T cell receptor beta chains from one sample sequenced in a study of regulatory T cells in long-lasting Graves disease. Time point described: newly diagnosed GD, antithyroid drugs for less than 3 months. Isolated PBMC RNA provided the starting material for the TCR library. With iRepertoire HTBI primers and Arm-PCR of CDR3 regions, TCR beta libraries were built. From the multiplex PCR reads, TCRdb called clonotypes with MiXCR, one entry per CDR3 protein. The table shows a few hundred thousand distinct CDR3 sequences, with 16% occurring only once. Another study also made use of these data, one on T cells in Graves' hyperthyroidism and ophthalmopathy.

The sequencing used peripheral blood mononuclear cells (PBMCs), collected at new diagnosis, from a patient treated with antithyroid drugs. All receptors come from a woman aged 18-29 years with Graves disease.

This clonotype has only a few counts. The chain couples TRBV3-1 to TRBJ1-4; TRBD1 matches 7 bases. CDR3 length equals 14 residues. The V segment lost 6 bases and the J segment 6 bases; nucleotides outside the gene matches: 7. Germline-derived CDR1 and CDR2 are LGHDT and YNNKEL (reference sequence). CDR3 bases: TGTGCCAGCAGTCCCGGGACAGAGCATGAAAAACTGTTTTTT. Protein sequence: CASSPGTEHEKLFF.

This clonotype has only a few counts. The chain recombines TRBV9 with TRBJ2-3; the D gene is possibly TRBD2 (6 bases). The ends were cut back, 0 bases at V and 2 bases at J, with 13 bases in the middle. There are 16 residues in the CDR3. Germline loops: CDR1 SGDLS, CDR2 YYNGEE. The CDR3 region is CASSVGSGDSTDTQYF. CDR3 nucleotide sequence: TGTGCCAGCAGCGTAGGTAGCGGAGATTCCACAGATACGCAGTATTTT.